The 6 T cell receptor beta chains below were found in one sample sequenced in a study of T cell changes during pregnancy in multiple sclerosis. The protocol was immunoSEQ multiplex PCR, while the TCRdb copy is restricted to in-frame clones and leaves out a portion. The sample consists of fewer than 40,000 clones, approximately 92% of them appearing once. The input for sequencing was CD8+ T cells from peripheral blood mononuclear cells, taken in the second trimester of pregnancy. Receptors were obtained from a female donor with multiple sclerosis, enrolled in a pregnancy study.

The CDR3: CASSLLPVQETQYF. The CDR3 DNA follows: TGCGCCAGCAGCTTGCTCCCAGTACAAGAGACCCAGTACTTC. This chain connects TRBV5-1 to TRBJ2-5; D gene unclear. The CDR3 loop spans 14 amino acids. From germline, CDR1 is SGHRS and CDR2 YFSETQ. V lost 1 base and J lost 2, with 9 bases in between.

The genes are TRBV11-2 and TRBJ2-1; 8 bases map to TRBD2. This CDR3 comprises 17 residues. Per germline, CDR1 SGHAT and CDR2 FQNNGV. Trimming took 1 base from V and 0 from J; bases not matched to a gene: 5. The CDR3 here is CASSLGRTSGSYNEQFF. CDR3 bases: TGTGCCAGCAGCTTAGGAAGAACTAGCGGCTCCTACAATGAGCAGTTCTTC.

The rearrangement uses TRBV7-8 and TRBJ2-6; D gene unclear. V was cut by 1 base and J by 3 bases, with 4 bases left in between. CDR1 and CDR2 (germline): SGHVS, FQNEAQ. This CDR3 contains 14 residues. CDR3 protein: CASSLVGGANVLTF. The CDR3 DNA reads as TGTGCCAGCAGCTTAGTCGGTGGGGCCAACGTCCTGACTTTC.

The chain employs TRBV5-5 and TRBJ2-7, with 7 positions matching TRBD2. This CDR3 comprises 16 residues. Germline loops: CDR1 SGHKS, CDR2 YYEKEE (reference sequence). J lost 2 bases, V lost 2 bases, and 10 bases had no gene match. CDR3 protein: CASSFRLADYPYEQYF. CDR3 bases: TGTGCCAGCAGCTTTCGCCTAGCGGATTACCCCTACGAGCAGTACTTC.

V usage is TRBV7-9 and J usage is TRBJ2-1; D gene unclear. The CDR3 runs to 13 residues. CDR1 is SEHNR and CDR2 is FQNEAQ in the germline V gene (reference sequence). The germline V and J ends were trimmed by 1 base and 7 bases, with 8 bases remaining between them. This CDR3 is CASSLGLLNEQFF. DNA of the CDR3: TGTGCCAGCAGCTTAGGGTTACTAAATGAGCAGTTCTTC.

The chain is built from TRBV5-5 and TRBJ2-5, with D perhaps matching TRBD2 (6 bases). Germline values: CDR1 SGHKS, CDR2 YYEKEE (reference sequence). The CDR3 contains 12 residues. The germline V and J ends were trimmed by 4 bases and 13 bases, with 17 bases remaining between them. In DNA, the CDR3 is TGTGCCAGCAGCCCTAACTCCGGGACTCCGTACTTC. Protein: CASSPNSGTPYF.